This T cell receptor (beta chain) was recovered during a study of blood T cells in healthy people across ages. Germline CDR1 is LGHDT and CDR2 is YNNKEL (reference sequence). V lost 0 bases and J 3 bases, leaving 14 bases between the germline ends. The CDR3 covers 16 residues. Together with a sample-barcoded 5' primer, a J-beta primer mix was included in a second PCR lasting 7 to 11 cycles. Samples each returned at least 2.5 million CDR3-containing paired-end reads. Each CDR3 protein is one row after TCRdb ran MiXCR on the 5' RACE reads. The data contain roughly 1,500,000 distinct CDR3 sequences, roughly a third of them singletons.

The sequenced sample consisted of blood. The clonotype was recovered from a woman under 40 in good health. The chain uses TRBV3-1 and TRBJ1-1; D is unclear. CDR3 in DNA: TGTGCCAGCAGCCAAGATAGGGCCCCGCGGGACACTGAAGCTTTCTTT. Its protein is CASSQDRAPRDTEAFF.